This T cell receptor beta chain was sequenced for a study of shared clonotypes between healthy human individuals. Germline V gene data show CDR1 as MDHEN and CDR2 as SYDVKM. The V and J ends lost 5 bases and 4 bases, in that order; junction bases with no gene match: 16. The CDR3 totals 18 residues. Assay: immunoSEQ multiplex PCR; the TCRdb copy retains only in-frame clones and omits some. The sample lists about 990,000 clones; 78% were seen once. The sequencing input was memory CD4+ T cells from PBMCs. This sample's subset: CD45RA-negative fraction. The genes are TRBV28 and TRBJ1-2; the match to TRBD1 covers 10 bases. The receptor comes from a man between 18 and 29 years old in good health. Some clones in this sample may be carry-over from other donors' samples. The CDR3 DNA is TGTGCCAGCAGTCTTTCGGGACAGGGGAAGGATGGTAGCTATGGCTACACCTTC. It codes for CASSLSGQGKDGSYGYTF.